The 19 T cell receptor beta chains below all came from one sample that was sequenced in a study of cytomegalovirus exposure and HLA in healthy donors. The primer mix had 60 Vbeta and 13 Jbeta primers. Assay used: immunoSEQ multiplex PCR; TCRdb lists only in-frame clones, some missing. The data show under 130,000 clones, with around 65% seen just once and approximately 3.5% held by the top ten. The specimen sequenced was PBMCs. The receptors stem from a woman in her forties or fifties in good health and CMV-seronegative.

The chain has TRBV13 and TRBJ2-2; D is undetermined. Germline V CDR1 and CDR2: PRHDT, FYEKMQ (reference sequence). The length of the CDR3 is 14 residues. Trimming stripped 5 bases from V and 6 bases from J, with 13 bases between. The CDR3 bases are TGTGCCAGCAGCCCGGTTATGGGCGCCGGGGAGCTGTTTTTT. Amino acid sequence: CASSPVMGAGELFF.

This CDR3 is CASSPGAQETQYF. The CDR3 region has the DNA TGTGCCAGCTCACCGGGGGCCCAAGAGACCCAGTACTTC. This chain joins TRBV18 and TRBJ2-5, with D possibly being TRBD1 (6 bases). The germline V gene encodes CDR1 KGHSH and CDR2 LQKENI. This CDR3 comprises 13 residues. Trimming shortened V by 3 bases and J by 1 base, and 6 bases separated the two germline ends.

The rearrangement joins TRBV28 to TRBJ1-5; D is perhaps TRBD1 (6 bases). CDR1 and CDR2 from the germline V gene are MDHEN and SYDVKM. V was shortened by 11 bases and J by 0 bases, with 17 bases between the two germline ends. This CDR3 has 15 amino acids. CDR3 residues: CAASPGTNSNQPQHF. Here the CDR3 DNA reads TGTGCCGCCTCTCCCGGGACAAATAGCAATCAGCCCCAGCATTTT.

V usage is TRBV7-9 and J usage is TRBJ2-7; D remains unclear. Germline CDR1 is SEHNR and CDR2 is FQNEAQ (reference sequence). Trimming cost V 4 bases and J 2 bases, with 9 bases left between them. The CDR3 has 13 amino acids. CDR3 coding DNA: TGTGCCAGCAGCTCGACACTTACCTACGAGCAGTACTTC. Its translation: CASSSTLTYEQYF. The full variable domain, rest sourced from reference TRBV7-9 and TRBJ2-7, is DTGVSQNPRHKITKRGQNVTFRCDPISEHNRLYWYRQTLGQGPEFLTYFQNEAQLEKSRLLSDRFSAERPKGSFSTLEIQRTEQGDSAMYLCASSSTLTYEQYFGPGTRLTVT.

The rearrangement uses TRBV18 and TRBJ2-3; TRBD2 matches 8 bases. The CDR3 totals 15 residues. Trimming took 3 bases from V and 3 from J; bases not matched to a gene: 5. Germline CDR1 is KGHSH and CDR2 is LQKENI. CDR3: CASSPLTSGTDTQYF. As DNA, the CDR3 is TGTGCCAGCTCACCCCTAACTAGCGGTACAGATACGCAGTATTTT.

The gene calls are TRBV29-1 and TRBJ1-5; the D gene is possibly TRBD1 (6 bases). Trimming stripped 7 bases from V and 2 bases from J, with 18 bases between. CDR1 and CDR2 (germline): SQVTM, ANQGSEA. This CDR3 is built from 15 residues. CDR3 in DNA: TGCAGCGCTGCCCAGGGGTCTTCGGGCAATCAGCCCCAGCATTTT. This sequence encodes CSAAQGSSGNQPQHF.

V and J are TRBV28 and TRBJ2-7; perhaps TRBD1 as D (6 bases). CDR1 and CDR2 from the germline V gene are MDHEN and SYDVKM. The V and J ends lost 4 bases and 6 bases respectively, with 13 bases between them. CDR3 size: 13 residues. CDR3 coding DNA: TGTGCCAGCAGTTACGGGACATATGTCGAGCAGTACTTC. Encoded protein: CASSYGTYVEQYF.

This chain joins TRBV4-1 and TRBJ1-1, with 7 nucleotides matching TRBD1. Germline CDR1 is MGHRA and CDR2 is YSYEKL. Trimming removed 4 bases from V and 4 bases from J; junction bases left unmatched: 6. The CDR3 runs to 14 residues. This CDR3 reads CASSPRQGGTEAFF. CDR3 bases: TGCGCCAGCAGCCCAAGACAGGGAGGCACTGAAGCTTTCTTT.

The rearrangement uses TRBV11-1 and TRBJ2-7, with unresolved D. The CDR3 covers 13 residues. Trimming pared 2 bases from V and 4 bases from J, leaving 9 bases between. CDR1 and CDR2 (germline): SGHAT, FQDESV (reference sequence). The CDR3 here is CASSLQAGYEQYF. CDR3 in DNA: TGTGCCAGCAGCTTACAGGCTGGTTACGAGCAGTACTTC.

This chain joins TRBV5-4 and TRBJ1-1; TRBD1 matches at 7 bases. Germline V gene data show CDR1 as SGHNT and CDR2 as YYREEE (reference sequence). The V segment lost 2 bases and the J segment 3 bases; nucleotides outside the gene matches: 7. The CDR3 spans 15 residues. The CDR3 DNA sequence: TGTGCCAGCAGCTTTAACAGGGGACGGGACACTGAAGCTTTCTTT. Translating gives CASSFNRGRDTEAFF.

This clone turned up a few times. This sequence joins TRBV5-1 and TRBJ2-5; D unclear. Per the germline V gene, CDR1 is SGHRS and CDR2 is YFSETQ. The CDR3 extends over 13 amino acids. Trimming removed 4 bases from V and 4 bases from J, with 11 bases in between. CDR3 bases: TGCGCCAGCAGCCCCGGTGGGCGAGAGACCCAGTACTTC. Amino acids: CASSPGGRETQYF. Looking up the rest from reference TRBV5-1 and TRBJ2-5 gives the full variable domain: KAGVTQTPRYLIKTRGQQVTLSCSPISGHRSVSWYQQTPGQGLQFLFEYFSETQRNKGNFPGRFSGRQFSNSRSEMNVSTLELGDSALYLCASSPGGRETQYFGPGTRLLVL.

The chain couples TRBV2 to TRBJ2-7; TRBD1 might be the D (5 bases). Germline CDR1 reads SNHLY; CDR2 reads FYNNEI. CDR3 length: 13 residues. Trimming cost V 4 bases and J 2 bases, with 9 bases left between them. Here the CDR3 reads CASSGQGPYEQYF. The DNA of the CDR3 is TGTGCCAGCAGTGGGCAGGGCCCCTACGAGCAGTACTTC. Together with reference TRBV2 and TRBJ2-7, the CDR3 gives the full variable domain: EPEVTQTPSHQVTQMGQEVILRCVPISNHLYFYWYRQILGQKVEFLVSFYNNEISEKSEIFDDQFSVERPDGSNFTLKIRSTKLEDSAMYFCASSGQGPYEQYFGPGTRLTVT.

The chain combines TRBV19 with TRBJ2-4, with 10 bases fitting TRBD1. This CDR3 has 15 amino acids. Germline V lookup: CDR1 LNHDA, CDR2 SQIVND (reference sequence). The V segment lost 4 bases and the J segment 5 bases; nucleotides outside the gene matches: 5. The CDR3 DNA reads as TGTGCCAGTAGTAGGGGACAGGGGCCAGAAAACATTCAGTACTTC. Encoded protein: CASSRGQGPENIQYF.

The chain links TRBV7-6 to TRBJ2-5, with TRBD1 as a possible D gene (5 bases). Germline V gives CDR1 SGHVS, CDR2 FNYEAQ. Trimming stripped 2 bases from V and 5 bases from J, with 12 bases between. The CDR3 is made up of 14 amino acids. The CDR3 nucleotides read TGTGCCAGCAGCTTATCAGGGTCCCCGGAGACCCAGTACTTC. Translation gives CASSLSGSPETQYF. The complete variable domain, with remaining parts taken from reference TRBV7-6 and TRBJ2-5, reads GAGVSQSPRYKVTKRGQDVALRCDPISGHVSLYWYRQALGQGPEFLTYFNYEAQQDKSGLPNDRFSAERPEGSISTLTIQRTEQRDSAMYRCASSLSGSPETQYFGPGTRLLVL.

The V and J genes are TRBV28 and TRBJ2-3; no clear D. CDR1 is MDHEN and CDR2 is SYDVKM in the germline V gene. V lost 2 bases and J lost 5, with 2 bases in between. The CDR3 loop spans 11 amino acids. CDR3 region: CASSLLDTQYF. The CDR3 DNA follows: TGTGCCAGCAGTTTACTAGATACGCAGTATTTT.

This chain joins TRBV15 and TRBJ1-4; no clear D gene. Germline CDR1 and CDR2: LNHNV and YYDKDF (reference sequence). Trimming took 1 base from V and 0 from J, leaving 18 bases between them. The CDR3 runs 19 residues. The CDR3 DNA sequence: TGTGCCACCAGCAGAGCGGAGGCCTTAAGGCATTCAACTAATGAAAAACTGTTTTTT. Residues: CATSRAEALRHSTNEKLFF.

The chain joins TRBV29-1 to TRBJ2-5; no definite D call. The CDR3 spans 12 residues. Between the trimmed V and J ends, which lost 7 bases and 5 bases, there was a span of 14 bases. Germline-derived CDR1 and CDR2 are SQVTM and ANQGSEA. The CDR3 spells CSARSGVETQYF. The CDR3 DNA reads as TGCAGCGCCCGCTCTGGAGTCGAGACCCAGTACTTC.

This clone was recorded only once. The rearrangement uses TRBV6-1 and TRBJ2-7, with 8 bases aligning to TRBD1. In germline, CDR1 is MNHNS, CDR2 SASEGT. The CDR3 is 12 amino acids. V lost 8 bases and J lost 4; bases outside the gene matches: 4. The CDR3 sequence is CASGRGQYEQYF. Written as DNA, the CDR3 is TGTGCCAGCGGCAGGGGGCAATACGAGCAGTACTTC.

The gene calls are TRBV19 and TRBJ2-2; the match to TRBD2 covers 8 bases. The germline V gene encodes CDR1 LNHDA and CDR2 SQIVND (reference sequence). The CDR3 extends over 17 amino acids. V lost 7 bases to trimming and J lost 8 bases; unmatched junction nucleotides: 18. CDR3 residues: CASNPYPNGGAMGELFF. For the CDR3, the DNA is TGTGCCAGTAATCCATACCCAAACGGGGGGGCGATGGGGGAGCTGTTTTTT. Filled out from reference TRBV19 and TRBJ2-2, the complete variable domain reads DGGITQSPKYLFRKEGQNVTLSCEQNLNHDAMYWYRQDPGQGLRLIYYSQIVNDFQKGDIAEGYSVSREKKESFPLTVTSAQKNPTAFYLCASNPYPNGGAMGELFFGEGSRLTVL.